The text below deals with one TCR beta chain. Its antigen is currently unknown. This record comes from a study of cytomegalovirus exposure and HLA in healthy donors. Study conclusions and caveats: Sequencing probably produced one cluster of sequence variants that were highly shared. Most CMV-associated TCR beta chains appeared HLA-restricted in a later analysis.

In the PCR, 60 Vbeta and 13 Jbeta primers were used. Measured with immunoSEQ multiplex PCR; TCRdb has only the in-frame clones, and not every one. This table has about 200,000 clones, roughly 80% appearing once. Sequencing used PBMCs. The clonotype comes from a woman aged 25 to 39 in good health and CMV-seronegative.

CDR3 sequence: CASTLWGAETQYF. The DNA of the CDR3 is TGTGCCAGCACCCTTTGGGGAGCGGAGACCCAGTACTTC. The chain employs TRBV28 and TRBJ2-5; tentative D call: TRBD2 (5 bases). CDR3 length equals 13 residues. In germline, CDR1 is MDHEN, CDR2 SYDVKM. V lost 7 bases and J 5 bases, leaving 14 bases between the germline ends.